This TCR beta chain is from a study of blood T cell repertoires in COVID-19. Study-wide context: Sites in the United States, Italy and Spain provided acute and convalescent COVID-19 samples.

Adults between about 18 and 95 years of age took part from 20 to 25 US areas. Allocation to cohorts depended on clinical history reported by the participants. Germline CDR1 SGHTA, CDR2 FQGNSA. The CDR3 is made up of 14 amino acids. Trimming stripped 6 bases from V and 8 bases from J, with 19 bases between. In the authors' workflow: Amplifying reference gene primers gave estimates of nucleated cell counts. The assay was immunoSEQ multiplex PCR, and TCRdb's table has in-frame clones only and misses some. The V and J calls and clone size are taken from that table; D and trimming were inferred from the DNA. The table lists roughly 450,000 clones, about nine tenths of them singletons. This clone was observed a single time.

The TCR comes from a man younger than 35 who had recovered from COVID-19. The chain recombines TRBV7-2 with TRBJ1-2; TRBD1 might be the D (6 bases). The sequenced sample was PBMCs or T cells enriched from blood (not recorded which). The CDR3 spells CASRLTGGAKGYTF. For the CDR3, the DNA is TGTGCCAGCAGGCTTACGGGGGGCGCGAAAGGCTACACCTTC.